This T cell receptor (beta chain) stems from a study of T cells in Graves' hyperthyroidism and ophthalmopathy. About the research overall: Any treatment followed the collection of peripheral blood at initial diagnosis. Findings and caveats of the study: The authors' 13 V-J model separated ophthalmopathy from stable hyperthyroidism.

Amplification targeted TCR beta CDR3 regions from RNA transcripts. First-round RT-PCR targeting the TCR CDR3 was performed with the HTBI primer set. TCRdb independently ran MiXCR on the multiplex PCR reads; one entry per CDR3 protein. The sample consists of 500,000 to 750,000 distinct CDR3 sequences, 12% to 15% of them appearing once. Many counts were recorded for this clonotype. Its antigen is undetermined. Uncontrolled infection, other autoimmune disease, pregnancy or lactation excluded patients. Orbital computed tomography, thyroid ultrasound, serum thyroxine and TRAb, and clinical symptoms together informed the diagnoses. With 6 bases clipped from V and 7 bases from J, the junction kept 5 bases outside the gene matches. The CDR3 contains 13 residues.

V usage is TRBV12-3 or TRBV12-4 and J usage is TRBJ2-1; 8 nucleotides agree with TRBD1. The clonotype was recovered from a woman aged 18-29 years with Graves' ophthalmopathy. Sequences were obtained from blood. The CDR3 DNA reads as TGTGCCAGCAGCAGAACAGGGGGTAATGAGCAGTTCTTC. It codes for CASSRTGGNEQFF.